This T cell receptor beta chain was recorded in a study of CXCR3-negative and CXCR3-positive naive CD8 T cells. TRB cDNA was prepared as libraries by UMI-labeled 5' RACE. TCRdb re-analyzed the 5' RACE reads; it lists each CDR3 protein once, without DNA. Recorded for this sample: roughly 41,000 distinct CDR3 sequences. A note on this clonotype: Its antigen is unknown.

Study conclusions and caveats: It was found that naive subsets had comparable surface CD5, and TCR strength was inferred from TRB CDR3 properties. Memory cells diverged, while naive CXCR3-positive and CXCR3-negative cells had similar TRBV-TRBJ usage.

The specimen was memory CD8+ T cells from blood. This TCR came from a human donor in good health. Some clones in this sample may be carry-over from other donors' samples.

This CDR3 reads CANRGRTGELFF. V usage is TRBV2 and J usage is TRBJ2-2; the TCRdb call, TRBD2, lacks DNA for checking. The CDR3 is 12 residues long. Germline values: CDR1 SNHLY, CDR2 FYNNEI.